The T cell receptor beta chain under discussion was sequenced for a study of CD8+CD57+ T cells in acquired aplastic anemia. Patients included in sequencing had previously demonstrated CD8+CD57+ cell expansion by flow cytometry. The diagnosis in all patients was severe acquired aplastic anemia. At blood sampling, none of the patients had yet received therapy. Between the trimmed V and J ends, which lost 6 bases and 7 bases, there was a span of 12 bases. Germline lookup yields CDR1 SGHDN and CDR2 FVKESK. There are 13 residues in the CDR3. Points on this clonotype: What it binds is unknown.

Regarding the study as a whole: Levels of CD8+ Simpson's diversity were not significantly distinct in patients versus controls. The study identified almost 30 CD8+ CDR3 sequences shared by patients and controls.

Template material for TCR beta VDJ and CDR3 profiling consisted of genomic DNA. TCRdb independently ran MiXCR on the reads; one entry per CDR3 protein. The profile covers under 250,000 distinct CDR3 sequences, with approximately 65% appearing a single time and roughly 61% taken by the ten largest. The sample consisted of sorted CD4+, CD8+, or CD8+CD57+ T cells (not recorded which) from PBMCs. The V call is TRBV14, the J call TRBJ1-4; D perhaps matches TRBD1 (6 bases). This TCR was recovered from a human donor with aplastic anemia. Written as DNA, the CDR3 is TGTGCCAGCAGTCGGGGGGCCGTTGAAAAACTGTTTTTT. This sequence encodes CASSRGAVEKLFF.